This T cell receptor beta chain came from a study of CD8 T cells in Susac syndrome (dated 2019 in TCRdb). The study in broad terms: Whether CD8+ T cell activation and differentiation in Susac syndrome was antigen driven was tested using repertoire sequencing. CD8+ T cell repertoire clonality was compared between about a dozen healthy donors, approximately 14 Susac syndrome patients and some 15 multiple sclerosis patients. Study-wide findings and limitations: The number of individuals in the TCR sequencing and HLA analysis was acknowledged as relatively small.

Spanning cysteine to phenylalanine, the CDR3 consists of 15 amino acids. The CDR3 DNA has 45 bases and is translated from base 1. V gives up 7 bases and J gives up 5 bases, and the segment between their germline ends measures 20 bases. Sequences SQVTM (CDR1) and ANQGSEA (CDR2) are obtained from the germline V gene. RNA was extracted with the RNeasy kit and roughly 0.45 to 1 ug was reverse transcribed using random hexamers. TCR beta CDR3 regions were amplified with the immunoSEQ multiplex PCR assay covering 54 Vbeta and 13 Jbeta segments. Bias from PCR amplification was corrected by using a synthetic template baseline for primer optimization and for computational correction. The paper's data handling went like this. Only productive sequences were kept, with reads annotated to V, D and J genes according to IMGT and analyzed in immunoSEQ Analyzer. Clonality was calculated as one minus the Shannon entropy normalized by log2 of the number of productive unique sequences. For each patient and control, public and private clones were evaluated within the 100 most prevalent clones. A clone was defined as Susac-specific if it was absent from the healthy and MS cohorts, from roughly 990 published viral clones and from other ImmuneACCESS disease sequences. TCRdb's own reprocessing of the public reads used fastp at Q25 and MiXCR and kept productive beta chains. Each entry is one CDR3 protein sequence, shown with its most common DNA and genes. The V and J calls come from TCRdb's annotation, not from the publication. The sample table contains 150,000 to 200,000 distinct CDR3 sequences; only one count was recorded for 85% to 95% of them. The top ten constitute roughly 0.16% of the sample.

Peripheral blood CD8+ and CD4+ T cells from healthy donors, Susac syndrome patients and multiple sclerosis patients were profiled using high-throughput TCR beta sequencing. Treatment-naive patients with stable or active relapsing-remitting disease fulfilling revised McDonald criteria were used as multiple sclerosis controls. Bulk CD8+ and CD4+ T cells were purified by magnetic negative isolation, while CD8+ TEMRA cells were enriched using FACS. Blood was drawn into EDTA tubes, processed within 24 hours, and PBMCs were isolated by density gradient centrifugation. PBMCs intended for TCR sequencing were frozen in liquid nitrogen and were later thawed in a 37 degrees C water bath. A purity of at least 90% was achieved for sorted or isolated CD4+, CD8+ and CD8+ TEMRA cells. Details on this clonotype: Its binding antigen is unknown. There are no base qualities to consult, and no much larger clone falls within one base.

The sequence came from a human donor with multiple sclerosis. Sequencing was carried out using CD8+ T cells from PBMCs. The chain employs TRBV29-1 and TRBJ2-2; TRBD1 is perhaps the D gene, given 6 matching bases. The CDR3 in this case is CSASSPGQGTGELFF. The DNA sequence follows: TGCAGCGCCTCGTCTCCCGGGCAGGGGACCGGGGAGCTGTTTTTT.